This passage covers 3 T cell receptor beta chains from one sample sequenced in a study of CXCR3-negative and CXCR3-positive naive CD8 T cells. Each TRB cDNA library was prepared by 5' RACE (with UMI labels). TCRdb re-analyzed the 5' RACE reads; it lists each CDR3 protein once, without DNA. Its clone listing holds some 130,000 distinct CDR3 sequences. Specimen: naive CXCR3- CD8+ T cells from blood. Subset: CD45RO-CCR7+CD27+CD95- naive CD8+ T cells lacking CXCR3 (TNR3-). The receptor source for this set is a human donor in good health. Some clones in this sample may be carry-over from other donors' samples.

The V gene is TRBV3-1, the J gene TRBJ1-6. Germline CDR1 reads LGHDT; CDR2 reads YNNKEL (reference sequence). This CDR3 region has 15 residues. CDR3 region: CASSQDRRRDSPLHF.

V gene TRBV6-5 combines with J gene TRBJ2-2; TCRdb reports TRBD2, a call that lacks DNA to check it against. Germline V gene lookup returns CDR1 MNHEY and CDR2 SVGAGI. The CDR3 has 17 residues. The chain's CDR3 is CASSPETSGGATGELFF.

The J gene is TRBJ2-1, the V gene TRBV7-2; TCRdb's D call, TRBD1, is unchecked because there is no DNA. CDR1 SGHTA and CDR2 FQGNSA come from the germline V gene. CDR3 length: 12 amino acids. CDR3 sequence: CASTVAGAKQFF.